This T cell receptor beta chain was identified during a study of T cell responses to AZD1222 COVID-19 vaccine. Study-level findings and limits: Dominant at 160-218 and 743-854, vaccine-associated CD4 TCRs also spanned spike. The peak T cell response came first, and repertoires were sampled only after it.

Measured with immunoSEQ multiplex PCR; TCRdb has only the in-frame clones, and not every one. The table lists approximately 150,000 clones, 90% to 95% of them singletons. On this clone itself: Its antigen is unknown.

The sequence was collected from an adult in good health. The material sequenced was peripheral blood, taken on day 0 of AZD1222 vaccination.

The CDR3 reads CASSPMGHQNTEAFF. The CDR3 bases are TGTGCCAGCTCACCGATGGGACACCAGAACACTGAAGCTTTCTTT. V is TRBV18 and J is TRBJ1-1, with a possible D match to TRBD1 (6 bases). The CDR3 runs to 15 residues. From germline, CDR1 is KGHSH and CDR2 LQKENI. V was clipped by 3 bases and J by 1 base, with 12 bases between them.